The 27 T cell receptor beta chains in this list originate from one sample, sequenced in a study of T cell responses to AZD1222 COVID-19 vaccine. Using immunoSEQ multiplex PCR, the repertoire was profiled, and TCRdb retains in-frame clones only, with some absent. This table holds 95,000 to 150,000 clones, around 93% found once. Sequencing used peripheral blood, obtained on day 0 of AZD1222 vaccination. These receptors came from an adult in good health.

This chain joins TRBV11-2 and TRBJ1-6, with TRBD1 matching over 9 bases. Germline lookup yields CDR1 SGHAT and CDR2 FQNNGV. The ends lost 7 bases at V and 7 bases at J; junction bases unmatched: 8. The CDR3 runs 15 residues. CDR3 coding DNA: TGTGCCAGCACTTCCAACAGGGGGCAAAATTCACCCCTCCACTTT. This gives the protein CASTSNRGQNSPLHF.

The chain is built from TRBV27 and TRBJ1-2, with D perhaps TRBD1 (6 bases). This CDR3 spans 15 amino acids. Germline loops: CDR1 MNHEY, CDR2 SMNVEV (reference sequence). V was clipped by 5 bases and J by 5 bases, with 18 bases between them. The CDR3 DNA is TGTGCCAGCAGTGAAAACAGGGAAGTGCGGTATGGCTACACCTTC. Its protein is CASSENREVRYGYTF.

The chain joins TRBV6-5 to TRBJ1-3; the D is unclear. Per the germline V gene, CDR1 is MNHEY and CDR2 is SVGAGI. The CDR3 covers 15 residues. The V end lost 6 bases, the J end lost 0 bases, and 12 bases lay between the germline ends. CDR3 coding DNA: TGTGCCAGCAGCCTAGACGGGAGCTCTGGAAACACCATATATTTT. Protein sequence: CASSLDGSSGNTIYF.

The chain's CDR3 is CASSYGTGNYEQYF. CDR3 nucleotides: TGTGCCAGCAGTTACGGGACAGGGAACTACGAGCAGTACTTC. The chain joins TRBV27 to TRBJ2-7, with 9 nucleotides matching TRBD1. V lost 4 bases to trimming and J lost 3 bases; unmatched junction nucleotides: 4. CDR1 and CDR2 from the germline V gene are MNHEY and SMNVEV (reference sequence). The CDR3 loop spans 14 amino acids.

The chain has TRBV27 and TRBJ2-7; possibly TRBD2 for D (6 bases). Germline values: CDR1 MNHEY, CDR2 SMNVEV (reference sequence). The CDR3 is made up of 11 amino acids. V lost 5 bases to trimming and J lost 6 bases, with 8 bases between them. The chain's CDR3 is CASSAGGEQYF. The CDR3 DNA reads as TGTGCCAGCAGTGCCGGGGGCGAGCAGTACTTC.

V and J are TRBV19 and TRBJ1-4, with D unclear. The ends were cut back, 6 bases at V and 0 bases at J, with 11 bases in the middle. The CDR3 loop spans 15 amino acids. In germline, CDR1 is LNHDA, CDR2 SQIVND (reference sequence). The CDR3 DNA is TGTGCCAGTAGAGATGACCCTACAACTAATGAAAAACTGTTTTTT. This encodes CASRDDPTTNEKLFF.

This chain's CDR3 is CAISESEGPFYPQHF. The CDR3 DNA sequence: TGTGCCATCAGTGAGTCGGAGGGGCCTTTTTATCCCCAGCATTTT. The chain couples TRBV10-3 to TRBJ1-5, with D possibly TRBD1 on 5 matching bases. The CDR3 contains 15 residues. The V and J ends lost 0 bases and 10 bases respectively, with 16 bases between them. CDR1 and CDR2 (germline): ENHRY, SYGVKD.

The chain links TRBV7-8 to TRBJ1-5; the D is unclear. Trimming removed 4 bases at V and 2 bases at J, with 18 bases between. There are 17 residues in the CDR3. Germline V CDR1 and CDR2: SGHVS, FQNEAQ. CDR3 in amino acids: CASSSRALFGGNQPQHF. The CDR3 nucleotides read TGTGCCAGCAGCTCCCGGGCTCTTTTTGGAGGCAATCAGCCCCAGCATTTT.

V usage is TRBV6-5 and J usage is TRBJ2-3; D may correspond to TRBD1 or TRBD2 (5 bases each). This CDR3 region has 14 residues. V was cut by 6 bases and J by 6 bases, with 16 bases left in between. Germline CDR1 is MNHEY and CDR2 is SVGAGI. CDR3 bases: TGTGCCAGCAGCGCACTAGAGGGGCAGGATACGCAGTATTTT. As protein: CASSALEGQDTQYF.

The genes are TRBV18 and TRBJ1-1; no clear D gene. Germline CDR1 and CDR2: KGHSH and LQKENI. There are 14 residues in the CDR3. Trimming pared 0 bases from V and 3 bases from J, leaving 8 bases between. CDR3 protein: CASSPPPLYTEAFF. DNA of the CDR3: TGTGCCAGCTCACCACCCCCGCTTTACACTGAAGCTTTCTTT.

Only one count was recorded for this clone. The CDR3 sequence is CASSEGAGRRETQYF. CDR3 nucleotide sequence: TGTGCCAGCAGTGAAGGGGCAGGGCGTAGAGAGACCCAGTACTTC. The chain combines TRBV2 with TRBJ2-5; a possible D gene is TRBD1 (5 bases). The ends were cut back, 1 base at V and 4 bases at J, with 13 bases in the middle. The V gene's germline CDR1 is SNHLY and CDR2 FYNNEI. The CDR3 sequence is 15 residues long.

The chain uses TRBV11-2 and TRBJ2-3; 10 bases fit TRBD2. CDR1 and CDR2 (germline): SGHAT, FQNNGV. V shed 4 bases and J 5 bases; nucleotides not matched to a gene: 6. This CDR3 has 15 amino acids. The DNA for the CDR3 is TGTGCCAGCAGCTACCTAGCGGGAGCGGGAGATACGCAGTATTTT. Its translation is CASSYLAGAGDTQYF.

The rearrangement links TRBV4-1 to TRBJ1-3, with a weak D call TRBD1 (5 bases). V was clipped by 3 bases and J by 2 bases, with 11 bases between them. Germline V gene sequence: CDR1 MGHRA, CDR2 YSYEKL. The CDR3 loop spans 15 amino acids. CDR3: CASSHPGGAGNTIYF. CDR3 DNA: TGCGCCAGCAGCCATCCCGGAGGGGCTGGAAACACCATATATTTT.

The chain recombines TRBV28 with TRBJ2-7, with 13 bases lining up with TRBD2. This CDR3 comprises 18 residues. Trimming removed 5 bases from V and 3 bases from J; junction bases left unmatched: 13. The V gene's germline CDR1 is MDHEN and CDR2 SYDVKM. CDR3 loop: CASSTPGTSGISFYEQYF. In nucleotides, the CDR3 is TGTGCCAGCAGTACCCCCGGGACTAGCGGGATTAGCTTCTACGAGCAGTACTTC.

This chain joins TRBV9 and TRBJ2-7; 9 bases fit TRBD1. The trim removed 0 bases at V and 5 bases at J, leaving 3 bases unmatched. Germline V gene data show CDR1 as SGDLS and CDR2 as YYNGEE. CDR3 length: 14 residues. The CDR3 DNA sequence: TGTGCCAGCAGCGTAGGACAGGGGGTCCACGAGCAGTACTTC. It translates to CASSVGQGVHEQYF.

The chain couples TRBV11-3 to TRBJ2-2; TRBD1 is a possible D gene (6 bases). Germline assignment: CDR1 SGHNT and CDR2 YENEEA. CDR3 size: 14 residues. The V end was cut by 5 bases, the J end by 4 bases, with 11 bases between. The CDR3 spells CASSRQDSTGELFF. The CDR3, as DNA: TGTGCCAGCAGCCGCCAGGACAGCACCGGGGAGCTGTTTTTT.

This chain links TRBV6-2 or TRBV6-3 with TRBJ1-1; TRBD1 is a possible D gene (5 bases). The CDR3 has 15 amino acids. Trimming removed 1 base at V and 7 bases at J, with 16 bases between. Germline V gene sequence: CDR1 MNHEY, CDR2 SVGEGT. CDR3 residues: CASSYFLEGLDEAFF. The CDR3 coding sequence is TGTGCCAGCAGTTACTTTTTGGAGGGGTTGGATGAAGCTTTCTTT.

The count of this clone is one. This chain uses TRBV28 with TRBJ1-1, with no clear D. Trimming stripped 3 bases from V and 9 bases from J, with 17 bases between. Germline CDR1 MDHEN, CDR2 SYDVKM. The CDR3 is 14 amino acids. The CDR3 sequence: CASSLNWADFKAFF. In DNA form, the CDR3 reads TGTGCCAGCAGTTTGAATTGGGCAGATTTCAAAGCTTTCTTT.

The chain uses TRBV11-2 and TRBJ2-1; D not resolved. This CDR3 has 11 amino acids. The V gene lost 5 bases and the J gene lost 5 bases, with 4 bases spanning the gap. The germline V gene encodes CDR1 SGHAT and CDR2 FQNNGV. In DNA, the CDR3 is TGTGCCAGCAGCGCGGACAATGAGCAGTTCTTC. Protein: CASSADNEQFF.

This clone was recorded once. The genes are TRBV19 and TRBJ1-4; 7 nucleotides align to TRBD1. The trim removed 4 bases at V and 7 bases at J, leaving 9 bases unmatched. The germline CDR1 and CDR2 sequences are LNHDA and SQIVND (reference sequence). This CDR3 is built from 15 residues. The chain's CDR3 is CASSKRQGFGEKLFF. The CDR3 DNA reads as TGTGCCAGTAGTAAGAGACAGGGTTTCGGTGAAAAACTGTTTTTT.

The chain recombines TRBV7-9 with TRBJ1-1; weak D call: TRBD1 (6 bases). CDR1 is SEHNR and CDR2 is FQNEAQ in the germline V gene (reference sequence). CDR3 length: 13 amino acids. Here the CDR3 DNA reads TGTGCAGCAGAGGGACAATTGAACACTGAAGCTTTCTTT. Protein product: CAAEGQLNTEAFF.

This sequence joins TRBV28 and TRBJ1-6; possibly TRBD1 for D (5 bases). V lost 7 bases and J lost 1, with 17 bases in between. The CDR3 is 17 residues long. Germline values: CDR1 MDHEN, CDR2 SYDVKM. In DNA form, the CDR3 reads TGTGCCAGCAACGCCCAAAGGGGTGGATCCTATAATTCACCCCTCCACTTT. It specifies CASNAQRGGSYNSPLHF.

The genes are TRBV19 and TRBJ2-2; 7 bases align to TRBD1. Germline CDR1 is LNHDA and CDR2 is SQIVND (reference sequence). V was pared by 5 bases and J by 6 bases, with 9 bases of the junction left unmatched. This CDR3 has 15 amino acids. The CDR3 nucleotides read TGTGCCAGTAGTCCACAGGGGCGGGTTTCCGGGGAGCTGTTTTTT. Translated: CASSPQGRVSGELFF.

The V call is TRBV27, the J call TRBJ1-2, with D tentatively TRBD1 (6 bases). The CDR3 covers 14 residues. V gave up 2 bases and J gave up 4 bases, with 11 bases separating them. Germline V gives CDR1 MNHEY, CDR2 SMNVEV (reference sequence). The CDR3 region has the DNA TGTGCCAGCAGTTTAACGGGGGGCCGCTATGGCTACACCTTC. It encodes CASSLTGGRYGYTF.

The DNA of the CDR3 is TGTGCCAGCAGCCAAGATATCTACAGGGGGCTCACCGGGGAGCTGTTTTTT. Encoded protein: CASSQDIYRGLTGELFF. The chain joins TRBV3-1 (or the pseudogene TRBV3-2) to TRBJ2-2, with 9 positions matching TRBD1. With 0 bases clipped from V and 4 bases from J, the junction kept 6 bases outside the gene matches. Germline loops: CDR1 LGHDT, CDR2 YNNKEL (reference sequence). The CDR3 has 17 residues.

The chain is built from TRBV19 and TRBJ1-2, with D possibly matching TRBD1 (6 bases). CDR1 is LNHDA, CDR2 SQIVND, per germline (reference sequence). The CDR3 sequence is 15 residues long. Between the trimmed V and J ends, which lost 7 bases and 0 bases, there was a span of 15 bases. In DNA, the CDR3 is TGTGCCAGTAAGACGGACAGCCGATCTAACTATGGCTACACCTTC. Translated: CASKTDSRSNYGYTF.

This clone was seen a handful of times. The chain recombines TRBV6-4 with TRBJ2-1, with 10 bases aligning to TRBD1. Looked up from germline, CDR1 is MRHNA and CDR2 is SNTAGT. J lost 3 bases, V lost 5 bases, and 4 bases had no gene match. The CDR3 has 15 amino acids. The chain's CDR3 is CASSKTGGDYNEQFF. In nucleotides, the CDR3 is TGTGCCAGCAGTAAGACAGGGGGCGACTACAATGAGCAGTTCTTC.